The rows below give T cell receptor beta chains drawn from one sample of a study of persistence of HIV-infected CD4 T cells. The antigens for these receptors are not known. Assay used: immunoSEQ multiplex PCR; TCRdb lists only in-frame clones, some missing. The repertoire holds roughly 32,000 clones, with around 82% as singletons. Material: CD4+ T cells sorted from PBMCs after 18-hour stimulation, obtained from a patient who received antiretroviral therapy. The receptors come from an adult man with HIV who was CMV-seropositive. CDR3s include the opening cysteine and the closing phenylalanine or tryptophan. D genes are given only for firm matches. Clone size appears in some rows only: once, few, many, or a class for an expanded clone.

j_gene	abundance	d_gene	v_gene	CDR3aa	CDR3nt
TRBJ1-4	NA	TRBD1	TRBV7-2	CASSMTGLAYEKLFF	TGTGCCAGCAGCATGACAGGGCTTGCGTATGAAAAACTGTTTTTT
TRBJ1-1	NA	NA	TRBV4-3	CASSQDLRGTEAFF	TGCGCCAGCAGCCAAGATCTTAGGGGAACTGAAGCTTTCTTT
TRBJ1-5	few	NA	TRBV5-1	CASSLRGGNQPQHF	TGCGCCAGCAGCTTGCGAGGCGGCAATCAGCCCCAGCATTTT
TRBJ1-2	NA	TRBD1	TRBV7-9	CASSLEFKGGHYGYTF	TGTGCCAGCAGCTTAGAGTTCAAAGGGGGCCACTATGGCTACACCTTC
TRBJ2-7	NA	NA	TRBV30	CAGGEYEQYF	TGTGCCGGAGGGGAATACGAGCAGTACTTC
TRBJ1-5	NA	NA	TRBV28	CASSFLGQRARGPQHF	TGTGCCAGCAGTTTCTTAGGACAGAGGGCGAGGGGGCCCCAGCATTTT
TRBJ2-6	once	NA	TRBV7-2	CASSAGLSGANVLTF	TGTGCCAGCAGCGCAGGACTCTCTGGGGCCAACGTCCTGACTTTC
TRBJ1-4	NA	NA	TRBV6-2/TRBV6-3	CASSYRVMKRLFF	TGTGCCAGCAGTTACCGGGTAATGAAAAGGCTGTTTTTT
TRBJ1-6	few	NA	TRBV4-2	CASSQDAGRGSYNSPLHF	TGTGCCAGCAGCCAAGATGCAGGACGGGGCTCCTATAATTCACCCCTCCACTTT
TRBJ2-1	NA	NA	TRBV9	CASSVGAYNEQFF	TGTGCCAGCAGCGTAGGGGCCTACAATGAGCAGTTCTTC
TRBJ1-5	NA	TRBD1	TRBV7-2	CASSLRAQTGVQPQHF	TGTGCCAGCAGCTTAAGGGCTCAGACAGGGGTTCAGCCCCAGCATTTT
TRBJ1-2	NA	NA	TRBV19	CASRPLANYGYTF	TGTGCCAGTAGACCGTTAGCTAACTATGGCTACACCTTC
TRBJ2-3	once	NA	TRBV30	CAWSGTITDTQYF	TGTGCCTGGAGTGGGACAATCACAGATACGCAGTATTTT
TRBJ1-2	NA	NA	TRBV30	CAWSFGGGDYGYTF	TGTGCCTGGAGTTTCGGCGGAGGTGACTATGGCTACACCTTC
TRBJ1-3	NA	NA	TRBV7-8	CASSPWGGDSGNTIYF	TGTGCCAGCAGCCCATGGGGCGGGGACTCTGGAAACACCATATATTTT
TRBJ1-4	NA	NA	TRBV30	CAWQAAGEKLFF	TGTGCCTGGCAGGCGGCTGGGGAAAAACTGTTTTTT
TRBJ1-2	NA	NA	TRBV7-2	CASSLALNRRQNYGYTF	TGTGCCAGCAGCTTAGCCCTGAACAGGAGACAAAACTATGGCTACACCTTC
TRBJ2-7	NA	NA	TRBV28	CASSFRGSWGEQYF	TGTGCCAGCAGTTTCCGGGGATCGTGGGGCGAGCAGTACTTC
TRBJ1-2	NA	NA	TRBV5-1	CASSLNPLANYGYTF	TGCGCCAGCAGCTTGAACCCCCTGGCTAACTATGGCTACACCTTC
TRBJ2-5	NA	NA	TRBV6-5	CASSSIGRVKTQYF	TGTGCCAGCAGTAGTATCGGACGGGTAAAGACCCAGTACTTC
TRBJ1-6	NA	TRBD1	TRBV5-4	CASSLGQGRGYNSPLHF	TGTGCCAGCAGCTTGGGACAGGGTAGGGGTTATAATTCACCCCTCCACTTT
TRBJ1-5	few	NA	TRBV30	CAWSFGALNSNQPQHF	TGTGCCTGGAGTTTCGGGGCATTAAATTCCAATCAGCCCCAGCATTTT
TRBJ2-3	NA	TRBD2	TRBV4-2	CASSRLGGGEGDTQYF	TGTGCCAGCAGCCGCCTGGGGGGGGGTGAAGGAGATACGCAGTATTTT
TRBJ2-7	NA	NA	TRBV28	CASSLGRASRGQYF	TGTGCCAGCAGTTTGGGCCGGGCTAGCCGGGGGCAGTACTTC
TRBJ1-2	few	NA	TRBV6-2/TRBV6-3	CASSSWGYGYTF	TGTGCCAGCAGTTCCTGGGGCTATGGCTACACCTTC
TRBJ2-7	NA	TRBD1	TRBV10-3	CAISEGPPGQGSLYEQYF	TGTGCCATCAGTGAAGGCCCTCCGGGACAGGGGTCGTTGTACGAGCAGTACTTC